The 28 T cell receptor beta chains presented below share a single source sample, sequenced in a study of cytomegalovirus exposure and HLA in healthy donors (dated by TCRdb to about 2017). Library preparation used the immunoSEQ multiplex PCR assay. The multiplex PCR relied on a mix of 60 forward primers for TCR Vbeta segments and 13 reverse primers for TCR Jbeta segments. This immuneACCESS table, as held by TCRdb, lists in-frame sequences with V and J called but not all clones. Of the missing ones, under half trace to an unresolved V gene in checked studies; the others have no known cause. The sample table holds approximately 150,000 clones, of which almost 85% were seen once. Roughly 1% of the sample is taken by the ten largest. Specimen: PBMCs. The receptors derive from a young man in good health and CMV-seronegative.

The rearrangement links TRBV27 to TRBJ2-7; TRBD2 is a possible D gene (6 bases). CDR1 MNHEY and CDR2 SMNVEV come from the germline V gene (reference sequence). V was trimmed by 3 bases and J by 3 bases, leaving 9 bases between them. The CDR3 has 13 residues. CDR3 nucleotides: TGTGCCAGCAGTTTCGGGGAGGACTACGAGCAGTACTTC. Its protein is CASSFGEDYEQYF.

The V gene is TRBV29-1, the J gene TRBJ1-4; weak D call: TRBD1 (5 bases). The V gene lost 4 bases and the J gene lost 10 bases, with 16 bases spanning the gap. Germline assignment: CDR1 SQVTM and CDR2 ANQGSEA. The CDR3 has 13 amino acids. CDR3 protein: CSVAAGHGGKLFF. CDR3 sequence (DNA): TGCAGCGTTGCGGCCGGGCACGGGGGAAAACTGTTTTTT.

The gene calls are TRBV28 and TRBJ2-2; perhaps TRBD2 as D (5 bases). The CDR3 runs to 14 residues. CDR1 and CDR2 from the germline V gene are MDHEN and SYDVKM. V gave up 5 bases and J gave up 7 bases, with 14 bases separating them. CDR3 residues: CASSNTRPGGELFF. CDR3 sequence (DNA): TGTGCCAGCAGTAATACTAGACCTGGCGGGGAGCTGTTTTTT.

In its sample, this clone was seen once. This chain connects TRBV2 to TRBJ2-1; D is perhaps TRBD2 (5 bases). Germline CDR1 reads SNHLY; CDR2 reads FYNNEI. CDR3 length: 14 amino acids. Deletions cut 6 bases from V and 0 bases from J, with 9 bases between. This CDR3 is CASRLASSYNEQFF. For the CDR3, the DNA is TGTGCCAGCAGGCTAGCTAGCTCCTACAATGAGCAGTTCTTC.

The V and J genes are TRBV27 and TRBJ2-2; 7 bases map to TRBD1. V lost 6 bases, J lost 7 bases, and 2 bases stayed unmatched. CDR1 and CDR2 from the germline V gene are MNHEY and SMNVEV (reference sequence). This CDR3 spans 12 amino acids. The CDR3 sequence is CASSRGIGELFF. The CDR3 DNA reads as TGTGCCAGCAGCAGGGGGATCGGGGAGCTGTTTTTT.

The chain combines TRBV5-1 with TRBJ2-7, with D possibly matching TRBD1 (7 bases). Germline lookup yields CDR1 SGHRS and CDR2 YFSETQ. Trimming took off 2 bases at V and 0 bases at J, with 12 bases between the two ends. This CDR3 region has 15 residues. CDR3 bases: TGCGCCAGCAGCTTTCAGGGGGGCCTCTCCTACGAGCAGTACTTC. Its protein product is CASSFQGGLSYEQYF.

The V call is TRBV7-3, the J call TRBJ2-7; 7 bases agree with TRBD2. After removal of 5 bases from V and 5 bases from J, the junction contained 9 bases not matched to a gene. The CDR3 totals 14 residues. Germline V gene lookup returns CDR1 SGHTA and CDR2 FQGTGA. Written as DNA, the CDR3 is TGTGCCAGCAGCACCGGGACTAACCCCAACGAGCAGTACTTC. Encoded protein: CASSTGTNPNEQYF. Based on the CDR3 plus reference TRBV7-3 and TRBJ2-7, the full variable domain is GAGVSQTPSNKVTEKGKYVELRCDPISGHTALYWYRQSLGQGPEFLIYFQGTGAADDSGLPNDRFFAVRPEGSVSTLKIQRTERGDSAVYLCASSTGTNPNEQYFGPGTRLTVT.

The CDR3 sequence: CASWSSYTEAFF. The CDR3 region has the DNA TGTGCCAGTTGGAGTTCTTATACTGAAGCTTTCTTT. V gene TRBV19 combines with J gene TRBJ1-1; D unclear. Per germline, CDR1 LNHDA and CDR2 SQIVND (reference sequence). The V end lost 8 bases, the J end lost 5 bases, and 12 bases lay between the germline ends. The CDR3 has 12 amino acids.

The chain links TRBV10-3 to TRBJ2-1, with 7 bases lining up with TRBD1. Trimming cost V 7 bases and J 0 bases; bases outside gene matches: 12. Germline CDR1 and CDR2: ENHRY and SYGVKD. This CDR3 is 17 amino acids long. Here the CDR3 DNA reads TGTGCCATCACCGCCGGCCCGACAGGGATCTCCTACAATGAGCAGTTCTTC. Its translation is CAITAGPTGISYNEQFF.

The chain couples TRBV19 to TRBJ1-5; no clear D gene. CDR3 size: 14 residues. V lost 5 bases, J lost 7 bases, and 15 bases lay in between. CDR1 LNHDA and CDR2 SQIVND come from the germline V gene (reference sequence). CDR3 nucleotide sequence: TGTGCCAGTAGTGTTAATCGGGGTTCGCAGCCCCAGCATTTT. Protein product: CASSVNRGSQPQHF.

To note about this clone: Relative to the germline gene, one junction end is altered; a read error may explain this. The chain couples TRBV7-9 to TRBJ1-3; D unclear. This CDR3 comprises 12 residues. Germline CDR1 is SEHNR and CDR2 is FQNEAQ (reference sequence). The CDR3 reads CSSRLQTATIYF. In DNA form, the CDR3 reads TGTTCCAGCAGGTTACAAACAGCCACCATATATTTT.

A single count supports this clone. This chain joins TRBV28 and TRBJ1-5; the match to TRBD1 covers 9 bases. Looked up from germline, CDR1 is MDHEN and CDR2 is SYDVKM. V lost 3 bases to trimming and J lost 7 bases; unmatched junction nucleotides: 7. The CDR3 is 15 amino acids. CDR3 DNA sequence: TGTGCCAGCAGTTTCCGTGGGACAGGGATCCAGCCCCAGCATTTT. Translating gives CASSFRGTGIQPQHF.

The J gene is TRBJ2-7, the V gene TRBV10-1; D call uncertain. Trimming took off 6 bases at V and 3 bases at J, with 12 bases between the two ends. The germline CDR1 and CDR2 sequences are WNHNN and SYGVQD (reference sequence). This CDR3 is 13 amino acids long. The CDR3 nucleotides are TGCGCCAGCAGCAGGCTTCTCGGCTACGAGCAGTACTTC. Translated, it gives CASSRLLGYEQYF.

This rearrangement joins TRBV27 to TRBJ2-2; weak D call: TRBD1 (7 bases). This CDR3 spans 16 amino acids. The V gene's germline CDR1 is MNHEY and CDR2 SMNVEV (reference sequence). V lost 2 bases to trimming and J lost 4 bases, with 14 bases between them. The CDR3 coding sequence is TGTGCCAGCAGTTTAATGGCCAGGGGGGTCACCGGGGAGCTGTTTTTT. It yields the protein CASSLMARGVTGELFF.

The chain employs TRBV7-6 and TRBJ1-1; 9 bases agree with TRBD1. The V and J ends lost 5 bases and 4 bases, in that order; junction bases with no gene match: 2. The length of the CDR3 is 13 residues. Germline V lookup: CDR1 SGHVS, CDR2 FNYEAQ. CDR3 in amino acids: CASSTDRGTEAFF. The CDR3 coding sequence is TGTGCCAGCAGCACGGACAGGGGCACTGAAGCTTTCTTT.

This rearrangement joins TRBV9 to TRBJ1-5; 7 bases align to TRBD1. After removal of 4 bases from V and 0 bases from J, the junction contained 13 bases not matched to a gene. Germline-derived CDR1 and CDR2 are SGDLS and YYNGEE. CDR3 length equals 18 residues. CDR3 sequence: CASSPGTDPIYSNQPQHF. Here the CDR3 DNA reads TGTGCCAGCAGCCCCGGGACAGACCCAATTTATAGCAATCAGCCCCAGCATTTT.

The chain joins TRBV30 to TRBJ1-2; TRBD1 is a possible D gene (6 bases). The V and J ends lost 2 bases and 3 bases respectively, with 10 bases between them. Germline V CDR1 and CDR2: GTSNPN, SVGIG (reference sequence). The CDR3 sequence is 13 residues long. In DNA form, the CDR3 reads TGTGCCTGGAGTTTAAGACAGGACTATGGCTACACCTTC. Translated, it gives CAWSLRQDYGYTF.

The J gene is TRBJ2-1, the V gene TRBV19; 7 bases fit TRBD1. The V gene's germline CDR1 is LNHDA and CDR2 SQIVND (reference sequence). The CDR3 is 13 amino acids. The J segment lost 7 bases and the V segment lost 5 bases, leaving 5 bases of the junction unmatched. CDR3 protein: CASSSTGVNEQFF. CDR3 nucleotide sequence: TGTGCCAGTAGTTCTACAGGGGTAAATGAGCAGTTCTTC.

The chain is built from TRBV7-8 and TRBJ1-2; D gene unclear. The CDR3 has 16 amino acids. Germline CDR1 is SGHVS and CDR2 is FQNEAQ. Trimming removed 2 bases from V and 0 bases from J, with 13 bases in between. As DNA, the CDR3 is TGTGCCAGCAGCTTATGGAGAGGAACGGCTAACTATGGCTACACCTTC. Translation: CASSLWRGTANYGYTF.

The V and J genes are TRBV18 and TRBJ2-5, with D maybe TRBD2 (6 bases). Germline CDR1 KGHSH, CDR2 LQKENI. V lost 1 base, J lost 1 base, and 10 bases lay in between. The CDR3 is 15 amino acids. CDR3 loop: CASSPLGRLQETQYF. CDR3 bases: TGTGCCAGCTCACCACTCGGGAGACTCCAAGAGACCCAGTACTTC.

The chain is built from TRBV2 and TRBJ2-1, with 8 bases aligning to TRBD1. The CDR3 is 17 residues long. Germline CDR1 reads SNHLY; CDR2 reads FYNNEI. J gave up 6 bases and V 3 bases, and 13 bases lay outside the gene matches. The CDR3 sequence: CASSDGGRTGRINEQFF. The CDR3 DNA follows: TGTGCCAGCAGTGATGGGGGGAGGACAGGGAGAATCAATGAGCAGTTCTTC.

The rearrangement joins TRBV5-4 to TRBJ2-1; D unresolved. The CDR3 runs to 13 residues. Germline CDR1 and CDR2: SGHNT and YYREEE (reference sequence). With 4 bases removed from V and 1 base from J, the gap between germline ends came to 6 bases. CDR3 sequence reads: CASSRVSYNEQFF. CDR3 nucleotide sequence: TGTGCCAGCAGCCGGGTATCCTACAATGAGCAGTTCTTC.

V is TRBV6-1 and J is TRBJ2-6, with unresolved D. The CDR3 has 14 amino acids. CDR1 and CDR2 (germline): MNHNS, SASEGT. V gave up 5 bases and J gave up 0 bases, with 5 bases separating them. The CDR3 DNA is TGTGCCAGCAGTTCCCACTCTGGGGCCAACGTCCTGACTTTC. Its protein is CASSSHSGANVLTF.

This clone was seen a single time. The chain is built from TRBV27 and TRBJ1-2; 7 nucleotides match TRBD1. This CDR3 is 17 amino acids long. The V gene end was trimmed by 4 bases and the J gene end by 6 bases; junction bases not matched to a gene: 17. Germline CDR1 MNHEY, CDR2 SMNVEV (reference sequence). DNA for the CDR3: TGTGCCAGCAGTTGGATGACAGGGATCAAAAAGGTCGATGGCTACACCTTC. Its protein is CASSWMTGIKKVDGYTF.

Worth noting for this clone: Germline is not matched at one junction end, which may reflect a read error. The chain is built from TRBV7-7 and TRBJ2-5, with D perhaps matching TRBD2 (7 bases). The CDR3 is made up of 15 amino acids. Germline V lookup: CDR1 SSHAT, CDR2 FNYEAQ (reference sequence). The chain's CDR3 is CASSLGRGPQETQYF. The CDR3 DNA is TGTGCTAGCAGCTTAGGGCGGGGGCCCCAAGAGACCCAGTACTTC.

The chain combines TRBV4-3 with TRBJ2-3; D possibly corresponds to TRBD2 (5 bases). Germline V gives CDR1 LGHNA, CDR2 YSLEER. This CDR3 region has 13 residues. Trimming removed 4 bases from V and 3 bases from J, with 8 bases in between. CDR3 DNA: TGCGCCAGCAGCCCCACGGGAACAGATACGCAGTATTTT. This codes for CASSPTGTDTQYF.

V is TRBV5-1 and J is TRBJ2-7; 9 positions agree with TRBD2. The V gene end was trimmed by 2 bases and the J gene end by 7 bases; junction bases not matched to a gene: 10. The germline CDR1 and CDR2 sequences are SGHRS and YFSETQ. This CDR3 has 15 amino acids. The CDR3 nucleotides read TGCGCCAGCAGCTTATGGGTAGCGGGAGATGGGGAGCAGTACTTC. Translated: CASSLWVAGDGEQYF.

V and J are TRBV12-5 and TRBJ1-1, with a weak D call TRBD1 (5 bases). The germline V gene has CDR1 LGHNT and CDR2 FRNRAP. The CDR3 consists of 12 residues. The germline V and J ends were trimmed by 4 bases and 5 bases, with 8 bases remaining between them. CDR3 bases: TGTGCTAGTGGTTGGGGGGGAACTGAAGCTTTCTTT. Translating gives CASGWGGTEAFF.